A single sample is the source of the 27 T cell receptor beta chains below, sequenced in a study of T cell repertoires in cytomegalovirus infection. These receptors have no identified antigens. TCRdb fed the reads into MiXCR, producing one record per CDR3 protein. Of about 120,000 distinct CDR3 sequences listed, roughly 31% were seen once; the top ten hold 41%. The sequenced sample was CD8+ T cells from cultured PBMCs, obtained from culture after CMV antigen stimulation. The source of these receptors is a human donor in good health (CMV status not recorded). Some clones in this sample may be carry-over from other donors' samples.

The CDR3 region has the DNA TGTGCCAGCAGTGAGGGACAGGGTTTATCCTACGAGCAGTACTTC. It yields the protein CASSEGQGLSYEQYF. The V call is TRBV6-6, the J call TRBJ2-7, with 9 bases identical to TRBD1. Germline CDR1 and CDR2: MNHNY and SVGAGI (reference sequence). The CDR3 is 15 residues long. V was pared by 5 bases and J by 1 base, with 6 bases of the junction left unmatched.

The chain recombines TRBV6-5 with TRBJ1-4; a weak D match, TRBD1 (5 bases). This CDR3 region has 16 residues. Germline-derived CDR1 and CDR2 are MNHEY and SVGAGI. The V and J ends lost 6 bases and 8 bases respectively, with 22 bases between them. The CDR3 here is CASRPRGGAQREKLFF. CDR3 DNA: TGTGCCAGCAGGCCTAGAGGTGGGGCGCAACGGGAAAAACTGTTTTTT.

This clonotype turned up a few times. The genes are TRBV12-3 or TRBV12-4 and TRBJ2-3; D uncertain. V gave up 5 bases and J gave up 4 bases, with 16 bases separating them. This CDR3 has 15 residues. The DNA of the CDR3 is TGTGCCAGCAGTCCCCCGAATGAGACCCCAGATACGCAGTATTTT. Its protein is CASSPPNETPDTQYF.

The chain recombines TRBV7-8 with TRBJ2-1; 14 nucleotides line up with TRBD2. CDR1 is SGHVS, CDR2 FQNEAQ, per germline. V was clipped by 4 bases and J by 3 bases; unmatched bases: 14. The CDR3 covers 20 residues. CDR3 DNA: TGTGCCAGCAGCTACTACCCCGGGACTAGCGGGGGAGGGATCTACAATGAGCAGTTCTTC. It yields the protein CASSYYPGTSGGGIYNEQFF.

The V gene is TRBV5-1, the J gene TRBJ2-3; D possibly corresponds to TRBD1 (6 bases). There are 16 residues in the CDR3. Between the trimmed V and J ends, which lost 0 bases and 0 bases, there was a span of 11 bases. The germline V gene has CDR1 SGHRS and CDR2 YFSETQ. CDR3 nucleotides: TGCGCCAGCAGCTTGGTGGGACACCCTAGCACAGATACGCAGTATTTT. This translates into CASSLVGHPSTDTQYF.

This clonotype has only a few counts. CDR3 bases: TGTGCCAGCACCATCAAGGGTTCGGATTACGAAGCTTTCTTT. Residues: CASTIKGSDYEAFF. This sequence joins TRBV7-9 and TRBJ1-1, with D hard to call. The CDR3 has 14 amino acids. The V end was cut by 7 bases, the J end by 8 bases, with 20 bases between. Germline CDR1 SEHNR, CDR2 FQNEAQ (reference sequence).

This clonotype showed up just a few times. The rearrangement uses TRBV12-3 or TRBV12-4 and TRBJ1-1; D remains unclear. V was pared by 6 bases and J by 5 bases, with 10 bases between. The CDR3 has 12 residues. The CDR3 loop reads CASSFSGTEAFF. In DNA form, the CDR3 reads TGTGCCAGCAGCTTTTCCGGTACTGAAGCTTTCTTT.

This clonotype was counted at least ten times. The rearrangement joins TRBV4-3 to TRBJ1-6, with 8 bases lining up with TRBD1. The CDR3 spans 16 residues. Germline CDR1 is LGHNA and CDR2 is YSLEER. With 4 bases clipped from V and 4 bases from J, the junction kept 6 bases outside the gene matches. In nucleotides, the CDR3 is TGCGCCAGCAGCCCGGACAGGGAAATGTATAATTCACCCCTCCACTTT. It translates to CASSPDREMYNSPLHF.

This chain joins TRBV29-1 and TRBJ2-7, with D perhaps given as TRBD1 or TRBD2 (5 bases each). V dropped 6 bases and J dropped 1 base, with 16 bases sitting between them. The CDR3 consists of 14 residues. Germline V CDR1 and CDR2: SQVTM, ANQGSEA. CDR3 amino acids: CSVDAGTDSYEQYF. The CDR3 DNA reads TGCAGCGTAGACGCCGGGACGGATTCCTACGAGCAGTACTTC.

In its sample, this clonotype was seen a few times. The gene calls are TRBV7-2 and TRBJ1-2; the match to TRBD1 covers 10 bases. With V trimmed by 3 bases and J by 6 bases, 4 bases remained unmatched. Germline V gives CDR1 SGHTA, CDR2 FQGNSA. The CDR3 spans 14 residues. CDR3 loop: CASSFGTGADGYTF. CDR3 in DNA: TGTGCCAGCAGCTTCGGGACAGGGGCGGATGGCTACACCTTC. Variable domain in full (rest from reference TRBV7-2 and TRBJ1-2): GAGVSQSPSNKVTEKGKDVELRCDPISGHTALYWYRQSLGQGLEFLIYFQGNSAPDKSGLPSDRFSAERTGGSVSTLTIQRTQQEDSAVYLCASSFGTGADGYTFGSGTRLTVV.

The chain employs TRBV7-8 and TRBJ2-3, with D perhaps matching TRBD1 (6 bases). This CDR3 is built from 16 residues. Germline V gene data show CDR1 as SGHVS and CDR2 as FQNEAQ. V lost 5 bases to trimming and J lost 6 bases, with 21 bases between them. The CDR3 loop reads CASSHERVGAADTQYF. CDR3 coding DNA: TGTGCCAGCAGCCACGAACGGGTGGGGGCGGCTGATACGCAGTATTTT. Together with reference TRBV7-8 and TRBJ2-3, the CDR3 gives the full variable domain: GAGVSQSPRYKVAKRGQDVALRCDPISGHVSLFWYQQALGQGPEFLTYFQNEAQLDKSGLPSDRFFAERPEGSVSTLKIQRTQQEDSAVYLCASSHERVGAADTQYFGPGTRLTVL.

The CDR3 region is CASSYAGGNTEAFF. The CDR3 nucleotides are TGTGCCAGCAGTTACGCTGGCGGGAACACTGAAGCTTTCTTT. The rearrangement uses TRBV6-2 or TRBV6-3 and TRBJ1-1; D not resolved. Germline loops: CDR1 MNHEY, CDR2 SVGEGT. V was cut by 2 bases and J by 1 base, with 8 bases left in between. The CDR3 runs 14 residues.

V is TRBV4-2 and J is TRBJ1-1; D may be TRBD1 (5 bases). The CDR3 is made up of 16 amino acids. Germline V lookup: CDR1 LGHNA, CDR2 YNFKEQ. Trimming stripped 0 bases from V and 4 bases from J, with 15 bases between. This CDR3 reads CASSQDRWGGGTEAFF. In DNA, the CDR3 is TGTGCCAGCAGCCAAGATCGTTGGGGGGGTGGCACTGAAGCTTTCTTT.

In its sample, this clonotype was seen many times. V and J are TRBV12-3 or TRBV12-4 and TRBJ2-2, with a tentative D call TRBD1 (6 bases). V lost 4 bases, J lost 6 bases, and 15 bases lay in between. The CDR3 consists of 15 residues. CDR3 amino acids: CASSWGQGRPGELFF. CDR3 sequence (DNA): TGTGCCAGCAGTTGGGGGCAGGGAAGGCCCGGGGAGCTGTTTTTT.

This clonotype was counted at least ten times. The chain carries TRBV2 and TRBJ2-7; D remains ambiguous. Germline CDR1 is SNHLY and CDR2 is FYNNEI. This CDR3 has 15 residues. Trimming took off 4 bases at V and 0 bases at J, with 13 bases between the two ends. CDR3 sequence: CASSGVALNSYEQYF. The CDR3 DNA reads TGTGCCAGCAGTGGAGTGGCGCTTAACTCCTACGAGCAGTACTTC.

This clonotype was picked up a small number of times. The J gene is TRBJ2-5, the V gene TRBV4-1, with D unclear. With 4 bases removed from V and 1 base from J, the gap between germline ends came to 10 bases. This CDR3 has 14 residues. Germline assignment: CDR1 MGHRA and CDR2 YSYEKL. The CDR3: CASSRNAGQETQYF. CDR3 sequence (DNA): TGCGCCAGCAGCCGGAACGCTGGCCAAGAGACCCAGTACTTC.

The V gene is TRBV9, the J gene TRBJ2-7; D tentatively fits TRBD1 or TRBD2 (5 bases each). The CDR3 spans 13 residues. The ends were cut back, 0 bases at V and 5 bases at J, with 9 bases in the middle. Germline V gene lookup returns CDR1 SGDLS and CDR2 YYNGEE. Here the CDR3 reads CASSVGGTDEQYF. DNA for the CDR3: TGTGCCAGCAGCGTAGGTGGGACCGACGAGCAGTACTTC.

This clonotype has only one observation. J is TRBJ2-5 and V is TRBV5-1; TRBD1 matches at 7 bases. Trimming cost V 4 bases and J 1 base; bases outside gene matches: 22. The CDR3 is 20 residues long. The V gene's germline CDR1 is SGHRS and CDR2 YFSETQ. The CDR3 DNA follows: TGCGCCAGCAGCCTAGGGGGTACAGGGGCGATTGCCCTAGGCCAAGAGACCCAGTACTTC. Its translation is CASSLGGTGAIALGQETQYF.

The chain recombines TRBV28 with TRBJ1-5; D might be TRBD1 (5 bases). The CDR3 is 17 amino acids. Looked up from germline, CDR1 is MDHEN and CDR2 is SYDVKM. V gave up 4 bases and J gave up 1 base, with 17 bases separating them. The CDR3 region has the DNA TGTGCCAGCAGTTCCCCCGCGGGGGTGTCAAGCAATCAGCCCCAGCATTTT. As protein: CASSSPAGVSSNQPQHF.

This clonotype was recorded at least ten times. The chain uses TRBV12-3 or TRBV12-4 and TRBJ2-2, with TRBD1 as a possible D gene (6 bases). V shed 1 base and J shed 5 bases, with 17 bases lying between them. The CDR3 runs 17 residues. CDR3 bases: TGTGCCAGCAGTTTAGGGGGGCCCCAATGGAAAACCGGGGAGCTGTTTTTT. Its protein product is CASSLGGPQWKTGELFF.

This clonotype was seen a few times. This chain links TRBV12-3 or TRBV12-4 with TRBJ2-6; D uncertain. The V end lost 4 bases, the J end lost 7 bases, and 8 bases lay between the germline ends. CDR3 size: 13 residues. This CDR3 reads CASSSLGANVLTF. CDR3 in DNA: TGTGCCAGCAGTTCCCTCGGAGCCAACGTCCTGACTTTC.

As DNA, the CDR3 is TGTGCCATCAGTGACCGCTCGGAGTACACAGATACGCAGTATTTT. This translates into CAISDRSEYTDTQYF. The chain links TRBV10-3 to TRBJ2-3; D unresolved. The CDR3 consists of 15 residues. V lost 3 bases, J lost 2 bases, and 12 bases lay in between. Germline V lookup: CDR1 ENHRY, CDR2 SYGVKD.

This chain links TRBV7-6 with TRBJ1-2; no definite D call. V was clipped by 6 bases and J by 1 base, with 18 bases between them. The CDR3 is 16 amino acids. The germline V gene encodes CDR1 SGHVS and CDR2 FNYEAQ. For the CDR3, the DNA is TGTGCCAGCAGTGAGGGAGACCAAGCAGATAACTATGGCTACACCTTC. It specifies CASSEGDQADNYGYTF.

This clonotype was counted between two and nine times. The chain uses TRBV12-3 or TRBV12-4 and TRBJ2-2, with 7 bases matching TRBD1. Trimming cost V 4 bases and J 5 bases; bases outside gene matches: 4. This CDR3 region has 14 residues. CDR3 loop: CASSWDRRTGELFF. DNA for the CDR3: TGTGCCAGCAGTTGGGACAGAAGGACCGGGGAGCTGTTTTTT.

This clonotype was picked up a small number of times. The chain has TRBV27 and TRBJ2-3; D might be TRBD2 (5 bases). Trimming took 1 base from V and 2 from J, leaving 13 bases between them. CDR1 and CDR2 from the germline V gene are MNHEY and SMNVEV (reference sequence). The CDR3 extends over 16 amino acids. CDR3 nucleotide sequence: TGTGCCAGCAGTTTATGGCCTGTGAGGGACACAGATACGCAGTATTTT. Encoded protein: CASSLWPVRDTDTQYF.

This clonotype was observed a handful of times. The chain combines TRBV7-6 with TRBJ2-1; D may be TRBD1 (5 bases). V lost 5 bases, J lost 13 bases, and 18 bases lay in between. Germline V gene data show CDR1 as SGHVS and CDR2 as FNYEAQ. This CDR3 has 13 amino acids. CDR3 sequence reads: CASSPPSDTVQFF. CDR3 in DNA: TGTGCCAGCAGCCCTCCTTCGGACACGGTACAGTTCTTC.

This clonotype was observed a few times. The genes are TRBV12-3 or TRBV12-4 and TRBJ1-2; D gene uncertain. The CDR3 spans 14 residues. The germline V and J ends were trimmed by 7 bases and 3 bases, with 15 bases remaining between them. CDR3 loop: CASTDVGFDYGYTF. The DNA for the CDR3 is TGTGCCAGCACCGACGTTGGGTTCGACTATGGCTACACCTTC.